This T cell receptor beta chain was retrieved from a study of blood T cell repertoires in COVID-19. About the research overall: Samples of COVID-19 (acute and convalescent) were obtained from the United States, Italy and Spain. PBMCs, B-cell-depleted T cells, or T cells were the source of the cDNA or gDNA that made up the material.

This clone was counted only a few times. Original analysis: Researchers report that nucleated cell counts were estimated from reference gene primer amplification. TCRdb's copy holds only in-frame clones and misses some; the assay was immunoSEQ multiplex PCR. From that table come the V and J calls and clone size; the DNA was used to work out D and trimming. This table holds approximately 140,000 clones, more than 80% found once. The sequenced material came from peripheral blood. The origin of this receptor is a human donor in a cohort sampled during active COVID-19.

CDR3 bases: TGTGCCAGCGCCACATCAGGGGCAAGGACTGAAGCTTTCTTT. It encodes CASATSGARTEAFF. The chain carries TRBV6-5 and TRBJ1-1; D is perhaps TRBD1 (6 bases). Germline CDR1 reads MNHEY; CDR2 reads SVGAGI. Trimming shortened V by 8 bases and J by 5 bases, and 18 bases separated the two germline ends. This CDR3 has 14 residues.